One sample yielded the 18 T cell receptor beta chains listed below, sequenced in a study of human CD8 memory T cell subsets. TPEX cells were CCR7+ PD-1+ TIGIT+ early memory CD8+ T cells with exhausted-like traits. The authors made TCR beta libraries using UMI-labeled 5' RACE. TCRdb reprocessed the 5' RACE reads, keeping one entry per CDR3 protein, no DNA. The table gives 6,000 to 7,500 distinct CDR3 sequences; the top ten clones make up about a fifth of it. The sample was CD8+ T cells from PBMCs. Receptors were obtained from a human donor in good health.

The chain couples TRBV28 to TRBJ2-2; TCRdb returns TRBD2, unconfirmable since there is no DNA. Germline-derived CDR1 and CDR2 are MDHEN and SYDVKM. The CDR3 is 13 amino acids. The CDR3 loop reads CATLAAGTGELFF. Full variable domain (outside the CDR3, taken from reference TRBV28 and TRBJ2-2): DVKVTQSSRYLVKRTGEKVFLECVQDMDHENMFWYRQDPGLGLRLIYFSYDVKMKEKGDIPEGYSVSREKKERFSLILESASTNQTSMYLCATLAAGTGELFFGEGSRLTVL.

This clonotype is labeled medium-sized (0.01 to 0.1%) based on frequency. The chain carries TRBV15 and TRBJ1-6. This CDR3 has 16 amino acids. The germline CDR1 and CDR2 sequences are LNHNV and YYDKDF (reference sequence). The CDR3 loop reads CATSRDDGGLDSPLHF. The whole variable domain, filled in from reference TRBV15 and TRBJ1-6, reads DAMVIQNPRYQVTQFGKPVTLSCSQTLNHNVMYWYQQKSSQAPKLLFHYYDKDFNNEADTPDNFQSRRPNTSFCFLDIRSPGLGDTAMYLCATSRDDGGLDSPLHFGNGTRLTVT.

The chain employs TRBV7-2 and TRBJ2-3; TCRdb proposes TRBD2, but this gene call is untestable without DNA. Germline assignment: CDR1 SGHTA and CDR2 FQGNSA. The CDR3 has 15 amino acids. CDR3 sequence reads: CASSLLRASSDTQYF.

By frequency, this clonotype is medium-sized. The chain is built from TRBV29-1 and TRBJ2-1; TCRdb lists TRBD1, though no DNA is available to test this call. This CDR3 region has 15 residues. Germline CDR1 and CDR2: SQVTM and ANQGSEA. CDR3 amino acids: CSLRRGDRSYNEQFF.

The chain uses TRBV6-2 or TRBV6-3 and TRBJ2-7; TCRdb picks TRBD1, but there is no DNA to check that call. This CDR3 comprises 16 residues. Germline V gene lookup returns CDR1 MNHEY and CDR2 SVGEGT. CDR3 region: CASSPPTGTAAYEQYF.

The chain combines TRBV10-3 with TRBJ1-1. Germline CDR1 is ENHRY and CDR2 is SYGVKD. The CDR3 has 14 residues. CDR3 sequence reads: CAISEGGELTEAFF.

The chain joins TRBV28 to TRBJ1-2; TCRdb's D call of TRBD1 is untestable without DNA. The CDR3 contains 15 residues. The germline V gene has CDR1 MDHEN and CDR2 SYDVKM. CDR3 loop: CASTMRAGDYYGYTF.

The V and J genes are TRBV27 and TRBJ2-2; TCRdb calls TRBD1, which cannot be checked without DNA. Germline V lookup: CDR1 MNHEY, CDR2 SMNVEV (reference sequence). The CDR3 covers 16 residues. This CDR3 is CASSPGTVGAAGELFF.

V gene TRBV5-5 combines with J gene TRBJ2-1; checking the TCRdb D call of TRBD2 is not possible without DNA. CDR1 is SGHKS and CDR2 is YYEKEE in the germline V gene (reference sequence). The CDR3 is made up of 18 amino acids. CDR3 in amino acids: CASSSGTSGWSPYNEQFF. The full variable domain, with the rest looked up from reference TRBV5-5 and TRBJ2-1, is DAGVTQSPTHLIKTRGQQVTLRCSPISGHKSVSWYQQVLGQGPQFIFQYYEKEERGRGNFPDRFSARQFPNYSSELNVNALLLGDSALYLCASSSGTSGWSPYNEQFFGPGTRLTVL.

The chain recombines TRBV27 with TRBJ2-1; TCRdb returns TRBD2, unconfirmable since there is no DNA. Germline V CDR1 and CDR2: MNHEY, SMNVEV (reference sequence). The CDR3 runs to 16 residues. The CDR3 is CASSDQAGGLYNEQFF.

The chain carries TRBV20-1 and TRBJ2-7; lacking DNA, the TRBD1 call made by TCRdb goes unchecked. Germline V gene data show CDR1 as DFQATT and CDR2 as SNEGSKA (reference sequence). The CDR3 contains 15 residues. The chain's CDR3 is CSARDFRTDSYEQYF.

By frequency, this clonotype registers large. This rearrangement joins TRBV28 to TRBJ2-2; without DNA, the TCRdb call of TRBD2 cannot be checked. CDR3 length equals 14 residues. The germline CDR1 and CDR2 sequences are MDHEN and SYDVKM. This chain's CDR3 is CASQRESNTGELFF.

The chain employs TRBV2 and TRBJ2-1; TCRdb picks TRBD2, but there is no DNA to check that call. The CDR3 spans 17 residues. Per germline, CDR1 SNHLY and CDR2 FYNNEI. The CDR3 region is CASTSGTSGSFYNEQFF.

The gene calls are TRBV12-3 or TRBV12-4 and TRBJ2-7; TCRdb indicates TRBD1, and absent DNA this call remains unverified. This CDR3 contains 11 residues. The CDR3 region is CATGQGNEQYF.

CDR3: CAQQAENTGELFF. The chain couples TRBV2 to TRBJ2-2. Germline CDR1 SNHLY, CDR2 FYNNEI. This CDR3 comprises 13 residues. The full variable domain, rest sourced from reference TRBV2 and TRBJ2-2, is EPEVTQTPSHQVTQMGQEVILRCVPISNHLYFYWYRQILGQKVEFLVSFYNNEISEKSEIFDDQFSVERPDGSNFTLKIRSTKLEDSAMYFCAQQAENTGELFFGEGSRLTVL.

The gene calls are TRBV29-1 and TRBJ1-1; TCRdb lists TRBD1, though no DNA is available to test this call. From germline, CDR1 is SQVTM and CDR2 ANQGSEA. The CDR3 is made up of 11 amino acids. This CDR3 is CSGDRGSEAFF.

The chain combines TRBV14 with TRBJ2-7; without DNA, the TCRdb call of TRBD2 cannot be checked. The CDR3 has 14 amino acids. Germline V gene lookup returns CDR1 SGHDN and CDR2 FVKESK. Here the CDR3 reads CASSQDLAALEQYF.

This sequence joins TRBV7-9 and TRBJ2-1; TCRdb indicates TRBD1, and absent DNA this call remains unverified. This CDR3 comprises 16 residues. Germline CDR1 SEHNR, CDR2 FQNEAQ (reference sequence). This chain's CDR3 is CASSFLSPTGNNEQFF.